This T cell receptor beta chain was captured by sequencing in a study of CD8 T cells in ankylosing spondylitis. TCRdb passed the 5' RACE reads through MiXCR, listing each CDR3 protein once. This sample has roughly 100,000 distinct CDR3 sequences, with roughly 8.3% found just once. The CDR3 covers 16 residues. The junction had 16 bases not matched to a gene; V was cut back by 7 bases and J by 5 bases. Germline CDR1 reads MNHEY; CDR2 reads SVGEGT. Input material: blood, either unsorted or a sorted T cell fraction (not recorded which). The receptor's source is a male donor with ankylosing spondylitis or in good health (not recorded which). V usage is TRBV6-2 or TRBV6-3 and J usage is TRBJ2-5, with TRBD1 matching over 7 bases. CDR3 DNA: TGTGCCAGCACCACTTACAGGGGACCACGATGGGAGACCCAGTACTTC. Its protein product is CASTTYRGPRWETQYF.